What follows is one TCR beta chain and its context. Mismatch with germline at one junction end may stem from a read error. Under the authors' procedure: Amplification with reference gene primers provided the estimates of nucleated cell counts. Assay: immunoSEQ multiplex PCR; the TCRdb copy retains only in-frame clones and omits some. V and J calls and clone size come straight from that table; D and trimming were deduced from the DNA. The data hold 310,000 or so clones, with roughly 90% observed a single time. The CDR3 has 13 residues. Germline lookup yields CDR1 SSHAT and CDR2 FNYEAQ (reference sequence). This sample is drawn from a study of blood T cell repertoires in COVID-19. The overall study: The study drew acute and convalescent COVID-19 samples from the United States, Italy and Spain. PBMCs, B-cell-depleted T cells, or T cells were the source of the cDNA or gDNA that made up the material.

Sequences were obtained from peripheral blood. This receptor was taken from a woman in her forties or fifties with active or convalescent COVID-19. V and J are TRBV7-7 and TRBJ2-7; 7 bases map to TRBD2. The CDR3 region has the DNA TGTGCTAGCAGCCCGGGAGGTCTGACCGAGCAGTACTTC. This gives the protein CASSPGGLTEQYF.